Listed below are T cell receptor beta chains from one sample, sequenced in a study of radiotherapy plus CTLA-4 blockade in lung cancer. The repertoire was sequenced with immunoSEQ multiplex PCR; TCRdb's copy has only in-frame clones and lacks some. The profile covers approximately 94,000 clones, with about four fifths appearing a single time and more than 20% taken by the ten largest. Sample: peripheral blood, taken from a patient treated with radiotherapy plus ipilimumab. The origin of the receptors is a human donor with non-small cell lung cancer that progressed on radiotherapy plus ipilimumab. The CDR3 runs from the conserved cysteine through the conserved F or W. A D gene is named only where the DNA matches it firmly. Size tells how often a clone was seen (once, few, many) or the class of an expanded clone, and some rows leave it out.

TRBJ2-1	TRBV27	TRBD2	NA	CASSLRLAGANEQFF	TGTGCCAGCAGTTTGCGACTAGCGGGGGCCAATGAGCAGTTCTTC
TRBJ2-1	TRBV29-1	NA	NA	CSAISSGPTSYNEQFF	TGCAGCGCCATATCGTCGGGACCGACGTCCTACAATGAGCAGTTCTTC
TRBJ2-3	TRBV19	NA	NA	CASSIQTFTDTQYF	TGTGCCAGTAGTATACAGACTTTCACAGATACGCAGTATTTT
TRBJ2-3	TRBV11-3	NA	NA	CASSSKGTDTQYF	TGTGCCAGCAGTTCTAAAGGCACAGATACGCAGTATTTT
TRBJ2-3	TRBV6-1	TRBD1	few	CASRKTGLADTQYF	TGTGCCAGCAGGAAGACAGGGTTAGCAGATACGCAGTATTTT
TRBJ2-2	TRBV4-3	NA	few	CASSQVETLGAGELFF	TGCGCCAGCAGCCAAGTGGAAACTCTCGGGGCCGGGGAGCTGTTTTTT
TRBJ2-3	TRBV29-1	TRBD2	NA	CSVAAGGTDTQYF	TGCAGCGTTGCAGCGGGAGGAACAGATACGCAGTATTTT
TRBJ1-1	TRBV6-5	TRBD1	NA	CASSYSIQGVVAEAFF	TGTGCCAGCAGTTACTCGATTCAGGGGGTCGTCGCTGAAGCTTTCTTT
TRBJ2-5	TRBV9	NA	NA	CASSRRFGEQETQYF	TGTGCCAGCAGCCGGCGGTTCGGCGAGCAAGAGACCCAGTACTTC
TRBJ1-3	TRBV29-1	NA	NA	CSVQRDGSGNTIYF	TGCAGCGTTCAGAGGGATGGCTCTGGAAACACCATATATTTT
TRBJ2-2	TRBV5-1	NA	NA	CASRRRFQASTGELFF	TGCGCCAGCAGACGGAGGTTTCAGGCATCCACCGGGGAGCTGTTTTTT
TRBJ1-4	TRBV6-5	TRBD1	NA	CATSQGLIEKLFF	TGTGCCACATCACAGGGGTTAATTGAAAAACTGTTTTTT
TRBJ2-1	TRBV30	NA	NA	CAWSVDHYNEQFF	TGTGCCTGGAGTGTAGACCACTACAATGAGCAGTTCTTC
TRBJ1-2	TRBV25-1	NA	NA	CASSAQATYGYTF	TGTGCCAGCAGTGCGCAGGCGACCTATGGCTACACCTTC
TRBJ2-5	TRBV15	TRBD2	once	CATSRELAGTQETQYF	TGTGCCACCAGCAGAGAGTTAGCGGGTACACAAGAGACCCAGTACTTC
TRBJ1-3	TRBV5-1	NA	few	CASTQGYNSGNTIYF	TGCGCCAGCACCCAGGGTTACAACTCTGGAAACACCATATATTTT
TRBJ2-7	TRBV7-6	NA	NA	CASGTVHEQYF	TGTGCCAGCGGGACGGTACACGAGCAGTACTTC
TRBJ1-4	TRBV30	NA	NA	CAFFGEKLFF	TGTGCCTTTTTCGGGGAAAAACTGTTTTTT
TRBJ1-2	TRBV6-5	NA	NA	CASSRAVTNYGYTF	TGTGCCAGCAGTAGGGCAGTAACTAACTATGGCTACACCTTC
TRBJ2-2	TRBV10-1	NA	NA	CASSGQANTGELFF	TGCGCCAGCAGTGGTCAGGCGAACACCGGGGAGCTGTTTTTT
TRBJ2-2	TRBV29-1	NA	once	CSVEDPGASNTGELFF	TGCAGCGTTGAAGATCCTGGGGCCTCGAACACCGGGGAGCTGTTTTTT
TRBJ2-5	TRBV6-1	NA	NA	CASSEGAGWETQYF	TGTGCCAGCAGTGAAGGGGCTGGCTGGGAGACCCAGTACTTC
TRBJ1-1	TRBV28	NA	NA	CASSLLGATEAFF	TGTGCCAGCAGTTTACTCGGCGCCACTGAAGCTTTCTTT
TRBJ2-5	TRBV5-1	TRBD2	NA	CASSLALAGPTETQYF	TGCGCCAGCAGCTTAGCCCTAGCGGGACCGACGGAGACCCAGTACTTC
TRBJ1-1	TRBV2	NA	NA	CASSEAETVNTEAFF	TGTGCCAGCAGTGAAGCGGAGACAGTGAACACTGAAGCTTTCTTT
TRBJ2-2	TRBV4-1	TRBD2	NA	CASSRPPGEGTGELFF	TGCGCCAGCAGCCGACCCCCGGGGGAGGGCACCGGGGAGCTGTTTTTT
TRBJ2-3	TRBV28	NA	NA	CASSGPPSTDTQYF	TGTGCCAGCAGCGGGCCGCCTAGCACAGATACGCAGTATTTT
TRBJ1-2	TRBV9	NA	NA	CDRTRAPRNYGYTF	TGTGACAGAACCCGGGCCCCCCGAAACTATGGCTACACCTTC
TRBJ1-5	TRBV10-3	NA	NA	CAPGVYQPQHF	TGTGCCCCGGGGGTTTATCAGCCCCAGCATTTT
TRBJ2-7	TRBV18	TRBD1	NA	CASSFGQGSPHYEQYF	TGTGCCAGCTCATTCGGACAGGGGTCCCCCCACTACGAGCAGTACTTC
TRBJ1-5	TRBV19	TRBD1	NA	CASNVGQGGNQPQHF	TGTGCCAGTAACGTGGGGCAGGGGGGTAATCAGCCCCAGCATTTT
TRBJ2-1	TRBV29-1	NA	NA	CSVVSLGPEQFF	TGCAGCGTTGTTTCTCTGGGGCCTGAGCAGTTCTTC
TRBJ2-7	TRBV7-6	TRBD2	NA	CASSLFASGSLSSYEQYF	TGTGCCAGCAGCTTATTCGCTAGCGGGAGTTTAAGCTCCTACGAGCAGTACTTC
TRBJ2-1	TRBV7-3	NA	NA	CASSSDNYNEQFF	TGTGCCAGCAGCTCAGACAATTACAATGAGCAGTTCTTC
TRBJ1-4	TRBV4-2	NA	NA	CASSQDLRGQEKLFF	TGTGCCAGCAGCCAAGATCTAAGGGGACAAGAAAAACTGTTTTTT
TRBJ2-6	TRBV6-5	NA	NA	CASSRRTPGANVLTF	TGTGCCAGCAGTCGTAGAACCCCTGGGGCCAACGTCCTGACTTTC
TRBJ1-1	TRBV30	NA	NA	CAWSVRVGGYTEAFF	TGTGCCTGGAGTGTACGGGTAGGGGGTTACACTGAAGCTTTCTTT
TRBJ2-5	TRBV5-1	NA	NA	CASSQEQTAWETQYF	TGCGCCAGCAGCCAGGAGCAGACAGCTTGGGAGACCCAGTACTTC
TRBJ1-1	TRBV5-1	NA	NA	CASSLSFMNTEAFF	TGCGCCAGCAGCTTATCCTTCATGAACACTGAAGCTTTCTTT
TRBJ2-3	TRBV5-4	TRBD1	NA	CASSLEGQGTDTQYF	TGTGCCAGCAGCTTGGAAGGACAGGGTACAGATACGCAGTATTTT
TRBJ1-5	TRBV5-1	NA	NA	CASSLWPSNQPQHF	TGCGCCAGCAGCTTGTGGCCGTCCAATCAGCCCCAGCATTTT
TRBJ2-1	TRBV5-4	TRBD2	NA	CASSLGGAGGYEQFF	TGTGCCAGCAGCTTGGGGGGAGCGGGAGGGTATGAGCAGTTCTTC
TRBJ1-3	TRBV4-2	NA	many	CASSQGGLGGPSSGNTIYF	TGTGCCAGCAGCCAAGGGGGTCTAGGCGGGCCAAGCTCTGGAAACACCATATATTTT
TRBJ2-3	TRBV5-1	NA	NA	CASSLWGTDTQYF	TGCGCCAGCAGCTTGTGGGGTACAGATACGCAGTATTTT
TRBJ2-1	TRBV7-3	NA	NA	CASSRQGNEQFF	TGTGCCAGCAGCCGCCAGGGCAATGAGCAGTTCTTC
TRBJ2-3	TRBV9	TRBD2	NA	CASSKSSRGLAGVTDTQYF	TGTGCCAGCAGCAAATCGAGCCGGGGACTAGCGGGAGTCACAGATACGCAGTATTTT
TRBJ1-1	TRBV29-1	TRBD1	NA	CSVDPGGQGDTEAFF	TGCAGCGTTGACCCCGGAGGGCAGGGGGACACTGAAGCTTTCTTT
TRBJ1-1	TRBV2	NA	medium-sized	CASSDNMNTEAFF	TGTGCCAGCAGTGACAACATGAACACTGAAGCTTTCTTT